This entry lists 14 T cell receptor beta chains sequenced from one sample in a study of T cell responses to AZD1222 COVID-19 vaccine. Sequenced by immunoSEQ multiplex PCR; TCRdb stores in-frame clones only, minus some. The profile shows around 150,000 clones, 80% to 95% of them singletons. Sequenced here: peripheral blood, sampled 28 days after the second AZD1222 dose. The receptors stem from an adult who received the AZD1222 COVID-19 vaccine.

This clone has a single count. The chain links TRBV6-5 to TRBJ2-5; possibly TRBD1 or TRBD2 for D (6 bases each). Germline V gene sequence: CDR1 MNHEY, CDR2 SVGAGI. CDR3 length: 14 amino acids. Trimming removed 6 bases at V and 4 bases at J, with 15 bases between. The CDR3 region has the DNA TGTGCCAGCAGCTCGGTTGGGGGGCGAGAGACCCAGTACTTC. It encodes CASSSVGGRETQYF.

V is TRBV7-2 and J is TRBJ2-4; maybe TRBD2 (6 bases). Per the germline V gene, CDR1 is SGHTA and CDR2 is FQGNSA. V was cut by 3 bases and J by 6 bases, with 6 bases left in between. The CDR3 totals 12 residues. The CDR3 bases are TGTGCCAGCAGCTTCGGGGGAAACATTCAGTACTTC. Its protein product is CASSFGGNIQYF.

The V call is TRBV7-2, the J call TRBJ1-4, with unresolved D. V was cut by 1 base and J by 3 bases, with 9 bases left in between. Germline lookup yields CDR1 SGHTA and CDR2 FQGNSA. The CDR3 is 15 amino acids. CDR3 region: CASSLELIPNEKLFF. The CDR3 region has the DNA TGTGCCAGCAGCTTAGAGCTGATCCCTAATGAAAAACTGTTTTTT.

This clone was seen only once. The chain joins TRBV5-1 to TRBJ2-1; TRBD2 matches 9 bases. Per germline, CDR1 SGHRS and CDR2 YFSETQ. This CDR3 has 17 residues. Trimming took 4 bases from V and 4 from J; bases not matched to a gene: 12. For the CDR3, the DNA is TGCGCCAGCAGCCCGGTCATAGCGGGAGCGGGTTACAATGAGCAGTTCTTC. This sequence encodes CASSPVIAGAGYNEQFF. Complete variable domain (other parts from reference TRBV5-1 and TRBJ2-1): KAGVTQTPRYLIKTRGQQVTLSCSPISGHRSVSWYQQTPGQGLQFLFEYFSETQRNKGNFPGRFSGRQFSNSRSEMNVSTLELGDSALYLCASSPVIAGAGYNEQFFGPGTRLTVL.

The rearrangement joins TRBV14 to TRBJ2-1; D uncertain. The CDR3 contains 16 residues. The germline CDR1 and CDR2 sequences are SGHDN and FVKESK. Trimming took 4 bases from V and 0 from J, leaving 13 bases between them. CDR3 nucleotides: TGTGCCAGCAGCCTTCTTTCTGGGCTCTCCTACAATGAGCAGTTCTTC. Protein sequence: CASSLLSGLSYNEQFF.

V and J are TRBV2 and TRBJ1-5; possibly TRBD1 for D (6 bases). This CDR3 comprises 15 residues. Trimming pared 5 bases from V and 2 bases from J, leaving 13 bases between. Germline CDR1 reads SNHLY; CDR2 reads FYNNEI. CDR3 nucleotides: TGTGCCAGCAGTCTACAGGGCGTCCGCAATCAGCCCCAGCATTTT. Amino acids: CASSLQGVRNQPQHF.

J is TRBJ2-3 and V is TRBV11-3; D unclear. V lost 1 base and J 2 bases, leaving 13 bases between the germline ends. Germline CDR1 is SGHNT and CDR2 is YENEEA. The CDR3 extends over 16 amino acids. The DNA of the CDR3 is TGTGCCAGCAGCTTAGGAAGCGATGCAAACACAGATACGCAGTATTTT. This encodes CASSLGSDANTDTQYF.

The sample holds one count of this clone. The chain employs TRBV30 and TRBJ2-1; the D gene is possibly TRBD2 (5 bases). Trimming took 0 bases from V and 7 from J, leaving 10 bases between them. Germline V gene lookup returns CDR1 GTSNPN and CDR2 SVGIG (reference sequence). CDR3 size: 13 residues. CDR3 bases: TGTGCCTGGAGTGTCCCGGGATCGAATGAGCAGTTCTTC. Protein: CAWSVPGSNEQFF.

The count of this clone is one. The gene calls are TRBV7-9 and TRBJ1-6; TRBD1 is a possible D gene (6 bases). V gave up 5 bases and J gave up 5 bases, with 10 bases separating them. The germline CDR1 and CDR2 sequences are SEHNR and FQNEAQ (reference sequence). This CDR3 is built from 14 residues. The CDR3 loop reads CASSEDSHNSPLHF. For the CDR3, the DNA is TGTGCCAGCAGCGAGGACAGTCATAATTCACCCCTCCACTTT.

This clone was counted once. CDR3 sequence reads: CASSQDAANYGYTF. CDR3 in DNA: TGTGCCAGCAGCCAAGACGCGGCTAACTATGGCTACACCTTC. The rearrangement links TRBV3-1 (or the pseudogene TRBV3-2) to TRBJ1-2; no clear D gene. CDR1 and CDR2 (germline): LGHDT, YNNKEL (reference sequence). The CDR3 has 14 residues. Between the trimmed V and J ends, which lost 0 bases and 0 bases, there was a span of 5 bases.

DNA of the CDR3: TGTGCCAGCAGCTTATTTCAAGGGGCGGATTCACCCCTCCACTTT. This gives the protein CASSLFQGADSPLHF. The chain employs TRBV7-6 and TRBJ1-6, with D possibly matching TRBD1 (5 bases). V was clipped by 2 bases and J by 8 bases, with 13 bases between them. The germline V gene encodes CDR1 SGHVS and CDR2 FNYEAQ. The CDR3 runs to 15 residues.

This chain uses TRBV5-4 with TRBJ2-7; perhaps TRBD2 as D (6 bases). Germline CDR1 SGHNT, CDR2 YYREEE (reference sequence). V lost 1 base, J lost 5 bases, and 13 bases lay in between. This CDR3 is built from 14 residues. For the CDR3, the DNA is TGTGCCAGCAGCTTGTTTAGCGGAGCTAACGAGCAGTACTTC. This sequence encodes CASSLFSGANEQYF.

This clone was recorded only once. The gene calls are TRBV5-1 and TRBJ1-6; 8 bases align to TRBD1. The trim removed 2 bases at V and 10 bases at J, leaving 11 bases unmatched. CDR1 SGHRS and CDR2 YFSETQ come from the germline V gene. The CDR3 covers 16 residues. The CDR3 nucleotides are TGCGCCAGCAGCTTAACCGACAGGGGCGCCGGGTCACCCCTCCACTTT. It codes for CASSLTDRGAGSPLHF.

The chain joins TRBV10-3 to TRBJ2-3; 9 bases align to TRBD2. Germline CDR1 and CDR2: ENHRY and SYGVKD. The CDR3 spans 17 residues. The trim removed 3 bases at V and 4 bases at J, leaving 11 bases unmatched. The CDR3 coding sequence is TGTGCCATCAGTGACATCCGGCGGGAGGGCCCGGCAGATACGCAGTATTTT. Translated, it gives CAISDIRREGPADTQYF.